This T cell receptor beta chain was recovered during a study of T cell clonotyping in hematopoietic cell transplantation. This clone appeared a few times. What it binds is unknown. The ends lost 4 bases at V and 2 bases at J; junction bases unmatched: 13. Germline CDR1 is SGHDN and CDR2 is FVKESK. The CDR3 runs 17 residues. TCRdb's table, derived via immunoSEQ multiplex PCR, lists solely in-frame clones and lacks some. The data contain under 1,500 clones, about half of them singletons. Study conclusions and caveats: After transplant, recipient diversity fell while pathologically expanded clonotypes grew through day 180.

This specimen was PBMCs, taken 180 days after allogeneic stem cell transplant. The V and J genes are TRBV14 and TRBJ2-7; 8 positions match TRBD2. The sequence derives from a male patient aged 50 to 59 who had an allogeneic stem cell transplant from an unrelated donor, so T cells may come from the graft donor. Some clones in this sample may be carry-over from other donors' samples. CDR3 DNA sequence: TGTGCCAGCAGCCGCGAAGGGACGCGGGAGGCCACCTACGAGCAGTACTTC. Its protein product is CASSREGTREATYEQYF.